A single sample is the source of the 6 T cell receptor beta chains below, sequenced in a study of memory CD4+ T cells and cytomegalovirus serostatus. Single viable CD3+CD4+CD8-CD45RO+ cells were sorted as the memory CD4+ T cells. Assay: immunoSEQ multiplex PCR; the TCRdb copy retains only in-frame clones and omits some. Here the sample spans 60,000 to 75,000 clones, roughly 80% being singletons. The sequenced sample was memory CD4+ T cells from blood. These TCRs come from an adult in good health and CMV-seronegative. Some clones in this sample may be carry-over from other donors' samples.

J is TRBJ2-1 and V is TRBV13; 10 nucleotides agree with TRBD1. Germline trimming cut 5 bases from V and 10 bases from J; bases unmatched to any gene: 8. The germline V gene has CDR1 PRHDT and CDR2 FYEKMQ (reference sequence). CDR3 length: 14 amino acids. CDR3 coding DNA: TGTGCCAGCAGCCGTCTCGACAGGGGGCGAGAGCAGTTCTTC. It codes for CASSRLDRGREQFF.

This clone was seen a handful of times. The V and J genes are TRBV9 and TRBJ2-1; 9 bases line up with TRBD1. V lost 3 bases, J lost 5 bases, and 12 bases stayed unmatched. Germline V gene data show CDR1 as SGDLS and CDR2 as YYNGEE. The CDR3 runs to 17 residues. CDR3 loop: CASSAPNRDRANNEQFF. The DNA of the CDR3 is TGTGCCAGCAGCGCCCCAAACCGGGACAGGGCCAACAATGAGCAGTTCTTC. Looking up the rest from reference TRBV9 and TRBJ2-1 gives the full variable domain: DSGVTQTPKHLITATGQRVTLRCSPRSGDLSVYWYQQSLDQGLQFLIQYYNGEERAKGNILERFSAQQFPDLHSELNLSSLELGDSALYFCASSAPNRDRANNEQFFGPGTRLTVL.

This chain connects TRBV4-1 to TRBJ1-6; tentatively, D is TRBD1 (5 bases). Germline lookup yields CDR1 MGHRA and CDR2 YSYEKL. The V and J ends lost 2 bases and 10 bases respectively, with 18 bases between them. CDR3 size: 16 residues. CDR3 amino acids: CASSQFERGVSSPLHF. The CDR3 DNA reads as TGCGCCAGCAGCCAATTCGAGCGAGGGGTTAGCTCACCCCTCCACTTT.

V gene TRBV7-2 combines with J gene TRBJ1-6; 8 bases fit TRBD1. The germline CDR1 and CDR2 sequences are SGHTA and FQGNSA. The length of the CDR3 is 16 residues. J was trimmed by 9 bases and V by 4 bases; bases with no gene match: 11. CDR3 bases: TGTGCCAGCAGCTCCAACTCGGCAGGGGGCACTTCACCCCTCCACTTT. Translated: CASSSNSAGGTSPLHF. Full variable domain (outside the CDR3, taken from reference TRBV7-2 and TRBJ1-6): GAGVSQSPSNKVTEKGKDVELRCDPISGHTALYWYRQSLGQGLEFLIYFQGNSAPDKSGLPSDRFSAERTGGSVSTLTIQRTQQEDSAVYLCASSSNSAGGTSPLHFGNGTRLTVT.

The rearrangement links TRBV10-2 to TRBJ1-2, with D perhaps TRBD1 (5 bases). The CDR3 has 14 residues. CDR1 and CDR2 (germline): WSHSY, SAAADI. The germline V and J ends were trimmed by 6 bases and 5 bases, with 16 bases remaining between them. The CDR3 DNA follows: TGCGCCAGCAGGAAGGACAAGGGATCGTATGGCTACACCTTC. This translates into CASRKDKGSYGYTF.

The chain couples TRBV5-4 to TRBJ2-5; perhaps TRBD2 as D (5 bases). The CDR3 runs to 14 residues. Trimming cost V 3 bases and J 2 bases, with 11 bases left between them. CDR1 is SGHNT and CDR2 is YYREEE in the germline V gene (reference sequence). The CDR3 sequence: CASSWAGTQETQYF. The CDR3 DNA is TGTGCCAGCAGCTGGGCGGGTACACAAGAGACCCAGTACTTC.